What follows are 2 T cell receptor beta chains derived from one specimen sequenced in a study of cytomegalovirus exposure and HLA in healthy donors. The PCR was carried out with 60 Vbeta primers and 13 Jbeta primers. The protocol was immunoSEQ multiplex PCR, while the TCRdb copy is restricted to in-frame clones and leaves out a portion. The specimen's table records 120,000 to 150,000 clones. The sample comprised PBMCs. The receptors were sampled from a man between 35 and 55 years old in good health and CMV-seronegative.

In DNA, the CDR3 is TGCGCCAGCAGCTTGGAGGGGGCGCGGAACACTGAAGCTTTCTTT. This translates into CASSLEGARNTEAFF. The V and J genes are TRBV5-1 and TRBJ1-1, with 7 bases aligning to TRBD1. The CDR3 has 15 residues. Trimming took 0 bases from V and 1 from J; bases not matched to a gene: 3. The germline CDR1 and CDR2 sequences are SGHRS and YFSETQ.

V is TRBV9 and J is TRBJ1-2, with a possible D match to TRBD1 (5 bases). CDR1 is SGDLS, CDR2 YYNGEE, per germline. This CDR3 is 13 amino acids long. Trimming shortened V by 0 bases and J by 8 bases, and 11 bases separated the two germline ends. The chain's CDR3 is CASSVEGLGGYTF. The CDR3 DNA follows: TGTGCCAGCAGCGTAGAGGGGCTAGGGGGCTACACCTTC.